This T cell receptor beta chain was recorded in a study of blood T cell repertoires in COVID-19. Turning to the study itself: The United States, Italy and Spain provided the acute and convalescent COVID-19 samples.

In the original workflow: Reference gene primer amplification yielded estimated nucleated cell counts. Using immunoSEQ multiplex PCR, the repertoire was profiled, and TCRdb retains in-frame clones only, with some absent. V, J and clone size were drawn from that table, and D and trimming were deduced from the DNA. This table holds 200,000 to 300,000 clones, about 89% found once. V was pared by 5 bases and J by 0 bases, with 11 bases between. Germline CDR1 is SGHTA and CDR2 is FQGTGA. The CDR3 is 14 residues long. The receptor's source is a woman aged 30 to 39 who had recovered from COVID-19. Specimen: PBMCs or T cells enriched from blood (not recorded which). The chain couples TRBV7-3 to TRBJ2-7; possibly TRBD2 for D (5 bases). CDR3 bases: TGTGCCAGCAGCGTTACTAGTGCCTCCTACGAGCAGTACTTC. Translation gives CASSVTSASYEQYF.